This T cell receptor (beta chain) was sequenced for a study of blood T cells in healthy people across ages (dated by TCRdb to the mid-2010s). About the investigation overall: In model experiments, template switching captured roughly one uniquely barcoded TCR beta cDNA molecule for every two T cells. Using deep sequencing normalized with unique cDNA molecular identifiers, the study measured how TCR beta repertoire diversity changes with age. Donors of different ages were randomly distributed across sequencing lanes to avoid experimental bias. The donors were divided into four age groups: young (average around 17 years), middle-aged (over 35), aged (roughly 66) and long-lived (nearly 85). Two additional independent replicas of 1 million unique cDNA reads from the same blood draw were analyzed for two donors (one aged 18 to 29 and one aged 80 or older). Paper-wide results and their limitations: Estimates of total diversity from one million sequenced T cells were regarded as lower bounds and underestimates. Donor CMV infection status was unknown, potentially confounding age-related changes in expanded clonotypes. Compared with the aged group, the long-lived group had more naive CD4+ T cells, fewer expanded clones and increased TCR diversity, a pattern suggesting age selection. Conclusive comparison of naive and antigen-experienced compartments was prevented by the profiling of bulk unsorted PBMCs. The percentage of naive T cells measured by flow cytometry correlated strongly with observed TCR beta diversity. Observed TCR beta diversity per million T cells fell roughly linearly with age, and a significant reduction was already apparent by age approximately 40.

Donors were 40 or so systemically healthy Caucasian individuals from Russia aged roughly 6 to 95 years. Each donor gave about 9.8 milliliters of peripheral blood, drawn into EDTA-treated Vacutainer tubes. Ficoll-Paque density-gradient centrifugation was used to isolate PBMCs, with at least 6 million obtained per sample. Trizol reagent was used to extract total RNA from the PBMCs, yielding at least 6 micrograms per sample. The percentages of naive CD45RAhigh/CD27high T cells were determined by flow cytometry on a PBMC aliquot from every donor. The method was 5' RACE. The data were produced on an Illumina HiSeq 2500. A second roughly 6 to 12 cycle PCR used a sample-barcoded 5' primer and a J-beta primer mix. A unique molecular identifier was introduced onto each TCR beta cDNA molecule by a template-switch 5' adaptor carrying 12 random nucleotides. At least 3 million CDR3-containing paired-end reads were obtained from each sample. All of the RNA was converted into first-strand cDNA using the Mint cDNA synthesis kit, with a TRBC-specific oligonucleotide serving as the primer. Following uracil-DNA glycosylase treatment, a first 18-cycle PCR with universal primers M1SS and BC2_uni_R was performed on all cDNA. The study's own analysis went as follows. For normalization, 1 million high-quality reads, each with a distinct molecular identifier, were randomly selected from each sample. Reads sharing molecular identifiers were discarded rather than binned into consensus sequences. MiTCR, set to a Q25 quality threshold and the strictest error-elimination algorithm, was used for CDR3 identification, clonotype clustering and error correction. Lower-bound total TCR beta diversity was estimated with a nonparametric unseen species model using Euler transformation. TCRdb passed the public sequencing reads through fastp at Q25 and MiXCR, retaining productive beta sequences. A single entry per CDR3 protein holds the most common genes and DNA from its merged rows. TCRdb's processing, not the study's, gives the V and J calls here. This sample gives 1.5 million to 2 million distinct CDR3 sequences in total; about 32% of them show up just once. The ten largest clones add up to approximately 10% of the sample.

A note on this clonotype: The antigen this receptor binds is unknown. It has no much larger one-base neighbor in the sample; base qualities were not kept.

From a lookup of the germline V gene, CDR1 and CDR2 are SGHAT and FQNNGV. The CDR3 spans 15 residues, from the cysteine through the phenylalanine. The only DNA kept is the CDR3, 45 bases in frame from the first base. Rearrangement joined TRBV11-2 to TRBJ2-1; 10 central bases correspond to TRBD2. The end of the DNA fits TRBJ2-7 better, so the J call may be wrong. The source material was blood. The receptor was derived from a woman in her thirties in good health. For the CDR3, the sequence is CASSSLAGDYNEQYF. The DNA is as follows: TGTGCCAGCAGCTCTCTAGCGGGAGATTACAATGAGCAGTACTTC.